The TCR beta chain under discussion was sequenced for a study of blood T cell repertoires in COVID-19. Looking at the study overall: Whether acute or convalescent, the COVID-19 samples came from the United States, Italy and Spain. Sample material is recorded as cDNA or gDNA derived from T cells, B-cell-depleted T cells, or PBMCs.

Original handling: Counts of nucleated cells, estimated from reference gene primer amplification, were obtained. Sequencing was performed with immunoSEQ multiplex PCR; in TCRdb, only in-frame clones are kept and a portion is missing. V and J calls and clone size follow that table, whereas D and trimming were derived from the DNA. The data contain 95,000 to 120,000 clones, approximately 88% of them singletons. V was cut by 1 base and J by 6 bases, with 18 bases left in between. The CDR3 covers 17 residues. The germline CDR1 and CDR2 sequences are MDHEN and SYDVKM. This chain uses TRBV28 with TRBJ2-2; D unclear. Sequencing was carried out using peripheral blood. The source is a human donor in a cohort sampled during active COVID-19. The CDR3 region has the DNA TGTGCCAGCAGTTTATCCCCGGTCCCTAGGCGGCCCGGGGAGCTGTTTTTT. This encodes CASSLSPVPRRPGELFF.